Below are 12 T cell receptor beta chains sequenced from a single sample in a study of T cells in Graves' hyperthyroidism and ophthalmopathy. Researchers took RNA transcripts and amplified the TCR beta CDR3 regions from them. Carried out on the TCR CDR3, a first-round RT-PCR used the HTBI primer set. TCRdb re-called the multiplex PCR reads through MiXCR, storing one row per CDR3 protein. Here the sample spans 350,000 to 450,000 distinct CDR3 sequences, approximately 15% being singletons. The material sequenced was blood. All receptors come from a woman aged 60 to 75 with Graves' hyperthyroidism.

This clonotype appeared a few times. The V and J genes are TRBV29-1 and TRBJ2-2; D possibly corresponds to TRBD1 (7 bases). Per the germline V gene, CDR1 is SQVTM and CDR2 is ANQGSEA. This CDR3 contains 14 residues. Trimming took off 3 bases at V and 5 bases at J, with 13 bases between the two ends. Here the CDR3 DNA reads TGCAGCGTTGAGGAGGGGGCGCGTACCGGGGAGCTGTTTTTT. Its translation is CSVEEGARTGELFF.

The chain links TRBV20-1 to TRBJ2-7; perhaps TRBD2 as D (6 bases). The V and J ends lost 4 bases and 3 bases respectively, with 19 bases between them. The CDR3 sequence is 15 residues long. The V gene's germline CDR1 is DFQATT and CDR2 SNEGSKA (reference sequence). DNA of the CDR3: TGCAGTGCTATGGGGCCCGCGGGGAAAGGCTACGAGCAGTACTTC. Translating gives CSAMGPAGKGYEQYF.

Of note for this clonotype: Lacking the conserved final phenylalanine or tryptophan, this CDR3 likely reflects a read error. The J gene is TRBJ1-5, the V gene TRBV27, with D unclear. The V and J ends lost 5 bases and 0 bases respectively, with 8 bases between them. The CDR3 runs to 14 residues. The germline CDR1 and CDR2 sequences are MNHEY and SMNVEV (reference sequence). CDR3: CASSLEPSNQPQHL. CDR3 DNA sequence: TGTGCCAGCAGTCTTGAACCTAGCAATCAGCCCCAGCATCTT.

This clonotype was detected many times. V and J are TRBV27 and TRBJ2-7; tentatively, D is TRBD1 (6 bases). Germline CDR1 MNHEY, CDR2 SMNVEV (reference sequence). CDR3 size: 14 residues. The germline V and J ends were trimmed by 5 bases and 7 bases, with 18 bases remaining between them. The CDR3: CASSLRDTLGEQYF. In nucleotides, the CDR3 is TGTGCCAGCAGTCTCCGGGACACTCTGGGGGAGCAGTACTTC.

The J gene is TRBJ1-1, the V gene TRBV28, with D tentatively TRBD1 (5 bases). The CDR3 extends over 15 amino acids. V lost 9 bases, J lost 6 bases, and 23 bases lay in between. Germline CDR1 MDHEN, CDR2 SYDVKM. The CDR3 region has the DNA TGTGCCAGTCACCAGGTACTAGGGGAAGCCTCTGAAGCTTTCTTT. It specifies CASHQVLGEASEAFF.

V usage is TRBV9 and J usage is TRBJ2-1; possibly TRBD1 for D (5 bases). Germline assignment: CDR1 SGDLS and CDR2 YYNGEE. This CDR3 has 15 residues. The V gene lost 0 bases and the J gene lost 4 bases, with 11 bases spanning the gap. The CDR3 coding sequence is TGTGCCAGCAGCGTAGACCCAGGGCATTACAATGAGCAGTTCTTC. It yields the protein CASSVDPGHYNEQFF.

This rearrangement joins TRBV5-1 to TRBJ2-7; D gene unclear. The CDR3 is made up of 15 amino acids. The V gene lost 0 bases and the J gene lost 3 bases, with 13 bases spanning the gap. Germline V CDR1 and CDR2: SGHRS, YFSETQ. CDR3 residues: CASSLGHQVGYEQYF. Here the CDR3 DNA reads TGCGCCAGCAGCTTGGGACATCAAGTAGGCTACGAGCAGTACTTC. The whole variable domain, filled in from reference TRBV5-1 and TRBJ2-7, reads KAGVTQTPRYLIKTRGQQVTLSCSPISGHRSVSWYQQTPGQGLQFLFEYFSETQRNKGNFPGRFSGRQFSNSRSEMNVSTLELGDSALYLCASSLGHQVGYEQYFGPGTRLTVT.

The chain links TRBV24-1 to TRBJ2-1; D call uncertain. The V end lost 2 bases, the J end lost 7 bases, and 11 bases lay between the germline ends. Germline CDR1 reads KGHDR; CDR2 reads SFDVKD. CDR3 length: 14 amino acids. For the CDR3, the DNA is TGTGCCACCAGTGATTCGGTGGTAGGGAATGAGCAGTTCTTC. It codes for CATSDSVVGNEQFF.

This clonotype was seen at least ten times. The chain carries TRBV19 and TRBJ1-1; 7 positions agree with TRBD1. The CDR3 runs to 14 residues. The V gene end was trimmed by 4 bases and the J gene end by 4 bases; junction bases not matched to a gene: 6. Germline lookup yields CDR1 LNHDA and CDR2 SQIVND (reference sequence). In nucleotides, the CDR3 is TGTGCCAGTAGTAGGACAGGAGGGTTCACTGAAGCTTTCTTT. This codes for CASSRTGGFTEAFF.

The chain couples TRBV24-1 to TRBJ1-4; no definite D call. The germline CDR1 and CDR2 sequences are KGHDR and SFDVKD. V lost 4 bases and J lost 8, with 16 bases in between. The CDR3 spans 15 residues. DNA of the CDR3: TGTGCCACCAGTGACTCCAAGGGAGTAGGGGAAAAACTGTTTTTT. Translated: CATSDSKGVGEKLFF.

To note about this clonotype: Here the CDR3 omits its conserved ending phenylalanine or tryptophan, so a read error is the likely source. This chain joins TRBV11-3 and TRBJ1-2; D uncertain. The CDR3 runs to 14 residues. Germline CDR1 reads SGHNT; CDR2 reads YENEEA. V was cut by 3 bases and J by 1 base, with 9 bases left in between. The CDR3, as DNA: TGTGCCAGCAGCTTTGGTATGAATAACTATGGCTACACCCTC. Translated, it gives CASSFGMNNYGYTL.

The rearrangement uses TRBV2 and TRBJ2-1; 9 bases align to TRBD2. This CDR3 comprises 17 residues. CDR1 is SNHLY, CDR2 FYNNEI, per germline. The J segment lost 1 base and the V segment lost 3 bases, leaving 7 bases of the junction unmatched. The CDR3 here is CASSEGLAGRSYNEQFF. The CDR3, as DNA: TGTGCCAGCAGTGAGGGGCTAGCGGGAAGGTCCTACAATGAGCAGTTCTTC.